This T cell receptor (beta chain) was captured in a study of blood T cell repertoires in COVID-19. Study-level information: Acute and convalescent COVID-19 specimens originated in the United States, Italy and Spain.

Authors' data handling: How many nucleated cells were present was estimated from reference gene primer amplification. TCRdb's copy holds only in-frame clones and misses some; the assay was immunoSEQ multiplex PCR. The D gene and trimming were derived from the DNA, and the V and J assignments and clone size from that table. Here the sample spans about 140,000 clones, 84% being singletons. V was clipped by 1 base and J by 5 bases, with 18 bases between them. The CDR3 runs to 17 residues. Germline values: CDR1 LGHNA, CDR2 YSLEER. Sequencing input: peripheral blood. This receptor was identified in a man younger than 40 with COVID-19, enrolled during active disease. This chain links TRBV4-3 with TRBJ2-1; D unclear. The CDR3 spells CASSQGRVLSADNEQFF. The DNA of the CDR3 is TGCGCCAGCAGCCAAGGGAGAGTTCTGTCCGCGGACAATGAGCAGTTCTTC.